This TCR beta chain was profiled in a study of glioma-infiltrating T cells after dendritic cell vaccination. The repertoire was sequenced with immunoSEQ multiplex PCR; TCRdb's copy has only in-frame clones and lacks some. This repertoire shows about 32,000 clones, 90% found once; its top ten account for under 2.5%. CDR1 is KGHSH and CDR2 is LQKENI in the germline V gene. Losses at the gene ends were 3 bases for V and 1 base for J; bases not matched to a gene: 9. This CDR3 has 16 amino acids. The TCR sequence derives from a human donor with glioblastoma. Specimen: blood, collected before dendritic cell vaccination. This chain uses TRBV18 with TRBJ2-7; 7 bases match TRBD2. In nucleotides, the CDR3 is TGTGCCAGCTCACCGAGGGGCGGGGGAAGGTCCTACGAGCAGTACTTC. Translated: CASSPRGGGRSYEQYF.